The rows below give T cell receptor beta chains drawn from one sample of a study of T cell responses to AZD1222 COVID-19 vaccine. Clones were sequenced by immunoSEQ multiplex PCR, and TCRdb holds only the in-frame ones, with some missing. This sample carries around 110,000 clones, 70% to 90% of them seen once, and the ten largest clones take roughly 3.9%. Sequences were derived from peripheral blood, sampled on day 0 of MenACWY control vaccination. The receptor set was obtained from an adult in good health. Both conserved end residues are part of each CDR3. The D gene is left open where the match is weak. Size tells how often a clone was seen (once, few, many) or the class of an expanded clone, and some rows leave it out.

d_gene	v_gene	j_gene	abundance	CDR3aa	CDR3nt
TRBD1	TRBV4-1	TRBJ1-5	.	CASSQDPPGQVHQPQHF	TGCGCCAGCAGCCAAGATCCTCCGGGACAGGTCCATCAGCCCCAGCATTTT
TRBD1	TRBV7-3	TRBJ2-2	.	CASRPDRDTGELFF	TGTGCCAGCAGGCCCGACAGGGACACCGGGGAGCTGTTTTTT
.	TRBV15	TRBJ1-2	once	CATSRDQGGKNYGYTF	TGTGCCACCAGCAGAGATCAAGGAGGTAAAAACTATGGCTACACCTTC
.	TRBV11-2	TRBJ2-7	.	CASSTSYEQYF	TGTGCCAGCAGCACAAGTTACGAGCAGTACTTC
.	TRBV18	TRBJ2-5	.	CASSPRSRETQYF	TGTGCCAGCTCACCAAGATCTCGAGAGACCCAGTACTTC
TRBD1	TRBV7-2	TRBJ2-7	.	CASSLGDRGHYEQYF	TGTGCCAGCAGCTTAGGGGACAGGGGGCACTACGAGCAGTACTTC
TRBD1	TRBV4-2	TRBJ1-6	.	CASGDRGNSPLHF	TGTGCCAGCGGGGACAGGGGAAATTCACCCCTCCACTTT
.	TRBV5-1	TRBJ1-1	.	CASSSQIGRSNTEAFF	TGCGCCAGCAGCTCCCAGATCGGACGGTCGAACACTGAAGCTTTCTTT
.	TRBV18	TRBJ2-3	.	CASSPGSITPDTQYF	TGTGCCAGCTCACCAGGGAGTATCACTCCAGATACGCAGTATTTT
.	TRBV18	TRBJ1-1	.	CASSRRTDMNTEAFF	TGTGCCAGCTCCCGGAGGACAGACATGAACACTGAAGCTTTCTTT